Detailed here is one T cell receptor beta chain. Its specificity is not known. Germline assignment: CDR1 KGHSH and CDR2 LQKENI. There are 14 residues in the CDR3. Germline trimming cut 3 bases from V and 1 base from J; bases unmatched to any gene: 1. The table came from immunoSEQ multiplex PCR; TCRdb's copy has only in-frame clones and leaves some out. The sample lists 30,000 to 40,000 clones; 90% to 95% were seen once. This sample was taken from a study of circulating and synovial CD4+ cells in juvenile arthritis. General study points: Traditional Vbeta family usage analysis missed the pathogenic-like versus bulk difference. These blood cells shared more CDR3 sequences with synovium than bulk blood. These repertoires were less diverse than bulk blood CD4 repertoires. Bulk blood CD4 samples held at least an order of magnitude more or fewer genomes than CPL.

This TCR came from a human donor with juvenile idiopathic arthritis. The sequencing input was CD4+ T cells from blood. The rearrangement links TRBV18 to TRBJ1-2; 8 nucleotides match TRBD1. For the CDR3, the DNA is TGTGCCAGCTCACCGGGACAGGTTAACTATGGCTACACCTTC. This codes for CASSPGQVNYGYTF.